These 26 T cell receptor beta chains share one sample of origin, sequenced in a study of T-cell memory formation after mild COVID-19. In TCRdb, the 5' RACE reads were re-called with MiXCR into one record per CDR3 protein. The sample consists of under 600,000 distinct CDR3 sequences, about 20% of them appearing once. Sequencing was carried out using PBMCs or a T cell subset sorted from them (not recorded which). The receptors shown here come from an adult woman who had mild COVID-19 (a few samples of this study predate the infection). Cell type and time point are not known.

This clonotype was seen only a few times. The genes are TRBV5-1 and TRBJ1-1, with 12 positions matching TRBD1. The CDR3 has 14 residues. Germline CDR1 is SGHRS and CDR2 is YFSETQ. The V segment lost 8 bases and the J segment 1 base; nucleotides outside the gene matches: 3. CDR3 residues: CASRDRGQNTEAFF. Here the CDR3 DNA reads TGCGCCAGTCGGGACAGGGGGCAGAACACTGAAGCTTTCTTT. Supplemented by reference TRBV5-1 and TRBJ1-1, the full variable domain reads KAGVTQTPRYLIKTRGQQVTLSCSPISGHRSVSWYQQTPGQGLQFLFEYFSETQRNKGNFPGRFSGRQFSNSRSEMNVSTLELGDSALYLCASRDRGQNTEAFFGQGTRLTVV.

This clonotype was counted at least ten times. The V and J genes are TRBV12-3 or TRBV12-4 and TRBJ2-7, with 12 bases that match TRBD2. The V and J ends lost 6 bases and 2 bases, in that order; junction bases with no gene match: 11. The CDR3 is made up of 17 amino acids. This chain's CDR3 is CASSPRTSGIITYEQYF. DNA of the CDR3: TGTGCCAGCAGCCCAAGGACTAGCGGGATTATCACCTACGAGCAGTACTTC.

The sample holds a few counts of this clonotype. The gene calls are TRBV5-4 and TRBJ2-7; possible D gene TRBD2, 6 bases. Germline CDR1 and CDR2: SGHNT and YYREEE (reference sequence). V dropped 4 bases and J dropped 3 bases, with 17 bases sitting between them. This CDR3 is 15 amino acids long. The CDR3 is CASSRDGTSFYEQYF. The CDR3 DNA reads as TGTGCCAGCAGCCGAGACGGCACTAGCTTCTACGAGCAGTACTTC.

This clonotype occurred a few times. The chain couples TRBV20-1 to TRBJ2-3, with TRBD2 matching over 9 bases. This CDR3 spans 15 amino acids. Germline V gives CDR1 DFQATT, CDR2 SNEGSKA (reference sequence). Trimming took 6 bases from V and 2 from J; bases not matched to a gene: 9. This chain's CDR3 is CSAPSVAGATDTQYF. CDR3 DNA: TGCAGTGCCCCATCGGTAGCGGGAGCCACAGATACGCAGTATTTT.

This clonotype was counted once. The rearrangement links TRBV6-2 or TRBV6-3 to TRBJ2-7; 11 bases match TRBD1. Germline V lookup: CDR1 MNHEY, CDR2 SVGEGT. This CDR3 is 15 amino acids long. Trimming removed 0 bases from V and 3 bases from J; junction bases left unmatched: 1. CDR3 DNA sequence: TGTGCCAGCAGTTACTCCGGGACAGGGGGCTACGAGCAGTACGTC. Protein sequence: CASSYSGTGGYEQYV.

Only a few counts were recorded for this clonotype. The chain employs TRBV7-9 and TRBJ1-4, with D hard to call. CDR1 is SEHNR and CDR2 is FQNEAQ in the germline V gene (reference sequence). This CDR3 is 13 amino acids long. Deletions cut 4 bases from V and 7 bases from J, with 10 bases between. CDR3 DNA: TGTGCCAGCAGCTCCTACATGAGTGAAAAACTGTTTTTT. Amino acids: CASSSYMSEKLFF.

The chain joins TRBV7-8 to TRBJ1-1; possible D gene TRBD1, 6 bases. Germline V gene lookup returns CDR1 SGHVS and CDR2 FQNEAQ. The CDR3 sequence is 14 residues long. The V end lost 4 bases, the J end lost 4 bases, and 13 bases lay between the germline ends. In nucleotides, the CDR3 is TGTGCCAGCAGCTATGGACAGAAGGGCACTGAAGCTTTCTTT. As protein: CASSYGQKGTEAFF.

This clonotype was seen a handful of times. This rearrangement joins TRBV25-1 to TRBJ2-1, with 7 bases matching TRBD2. V lost 9 bases to trimming and J lost 4 bases; unmatched junction nucleotides: 12. CDR1 is MGHDK and CDR2 is SYGVNS in the germline V gene. CDR3 length: 15 residues. CDR3 coding DNA: TGTGCCAGTAAGTCGAGCAGGGAGGGATACAATGAGCAGTTCTTC. This translates into CASKSSREGYNEQFF.

This clonotype came up a few times. CDR3: CASSAQGVPYNEQFF. The CDR3 nucleotides are TGTGCCAGCAGTGCGCAAGGGGTTCCCTACAATGAGCAGTTCTTC. The chain carries TRBV25-1 and TRBJ2-1; D is perhaps TRBD1 (5 bases). Trimming shortened V by 4 bases and J by 2 bases, and 12 bases separated the two germline ends. This CDR3 contains 15 residues. Germline CDR1 MGHDK, CDR2 SYGVNS.

The chain couples TRBV19 to TRBJ2-3, with 7 nucleotides matching TRBD1. There are 16 residues in the CDR3. V lost 3 bases to trimming and J lost 5 bases; unmatched junction nucleotides: 11. Germline CDR1 is LNHDA and CDR2 is SQIVND (reference sequence). DNA for the CDR3: TGTGCCAGTAGTATGGGGGACAGCAAGTCAAGAGATACGCAGTATTTT. Translated: CASSMGDSKSRDTQYF.

This clonotype occurred a few times. V gene TRBV15 combines with J gene TRBJ2-4; 8 nucleotides agree with TRBD2. Germline trimming cut 0 bases from V and 6 bases from J; bases unmatched to any gene: 4. This CDR3 contains 15 residues. Germline loops: CDR1 LNHNV, CDR2 YYDKDF (reference sequence). The CDR3: CATSREGGRPNIQYF. DNA for the CDR3: TGTGCCACCAGCAGAGAAGGCGGGAGGCCAAACATTCAGTACTTC.

This clonotype was counted only a few times. V and J are TRBV7-9 and TRBJ2-1; tentatively, D is TRBD1 or TRBD2 (5 bases each). Germline-derived CDR1 and CDR2 are SEHNR and FQNEAQ (reference sequence). V was trimmed by 4 bases and J by 4 bases, leaving 20 bases between them. This CDR3 has 17 amino acids. CDR3 in DNA: TGTGCCAGCAGCTCGCCGGGGCCCCAGAGCATATACAATGAGCAGTTCTTC. It specifies CASSSPGPQSIYNEQFF.

The chain joins TRBV24-1 to TRBJ2-4; 7 bases are shared with TRBD2. Per germline, CDR1 KGHDR and CDR2 SFDVKD. After removal of 4 bases from V and 0 bases from J, the junction contained 2 bases not matched to a gene. The CDR3 extends over 15 amino acids. CDR3 nucleotides: TGTGCCACCAGTGAGGGGGGGGTAGCCAAAAACATTCAGTACTTC. This encodes CATSEGGVAKNIQYF.

This clonotype was picked up a small number of times. The rearrangement uses TRBV7-9 and TRBJ2-1; D unclear. Per the germline V gene, CDR1 is SEHNR and CDR2 is FQNEAQ (reference sequence). V lost 8 bases and J lost 8, with 19 bases in between. The CDR3 totals 14 residues. The CDR3 DNA reads TGTGCCAGCCTCGGGTCCTCCTGGCCCGATGAGCAGTTCTTC. Translation gives CASLGSSWPDEQFF.

This clonotype has only a few counts. The rearrangement joins TRBV5-4 to TRBJ2-7; D is perhaps TRBD2 (5 bases). Per the germline V gene, CDR1 is SGHNT and CDR2 is YYREEE (reference sequence). Trimming stripped 4 bases from V and 0 bases from J, with 14 bases between. The CDR3 consists of 15 residues. The CDR3 region is CASSRSGAVSYEQYF. The CDR3 DNA sequence: TGTGCCAGCAGCCGCAGCGGCGCAGTCTCCTACGAGCAGTACTTC.

This clonotype appeared a few times. The V gene is TRBV5-1, the J gene TRBJ2-7; D may be TRBD1 or TRBD2 (5 bases each). This CDR3 has 17 amino acids. Trimming cost V 0 bases and J 0 bases, with 16 bases left between them. The germline gives CDR1 SGHRS, CDR2 YFSETQ. The chain's CDR3 is CASSLDPAGTSSYEQYF. The DNA of the CDR3 is TGCGCCAGCAGCTTGGACCCCGCAGGGACCAGCTCCTACGAGCAGTACTTC.

This clonotype was picked up many times. The chain uses TRBV20-1 and TRBJ2-7; 12 nucleotides match TRBD2. Trimming cost V 0 bases and J 2 bases; bases outside gene matches: 8. CDR3 size: 17 residues. The germline V gene has CDR1 DFQATT and CDR2 SNEGSKA (reference sequence). The chain's CDR3 is CSARERLAGVPPYEQYF. The CDR3 DNA reads as TGCAGTGCTAGAGAGCGACTAGCGGGGGTTCCCCCCTACGAGCAGTACTTC.

V is TRBV6-5 and J is TRBJ2-1; D is uncertain. The CDR3 runs to 15 residues. Germline V gives CDR1 MNHEY, CDR2 SVGAGI. The V end was cut by 7 bases, the J end by 4 bases, with 17 bases between. CDR3 DNA sequence: TGTGCCAGCAATCCTCTGAAGACGGAATACAATGAGCAGTTCTTC. Translating it yields CASNPLKTEYNEQFF.

V and J are TRBV7-2 and TRBJ1-5; 9 bases agree with TRBD1. Unmatched junction bases numbered 0, after V lost 4 bases and J lost 5 bases. The CDR3 extends over 13 amino acids. Germline V lookup: CDR1 SGHTA, CDR2 FQGNSA. Here the CDR3 reads CASSWTGDQPQHF. CDR3 coding DNA: TGTGCCAGCAGCTGGACAGGGGATCAGCCCCAGCATTTT.

This rearrangement joins TRBV12-3 or TRBV12-4 to TRBJ2-1, with 10 nucleotides matching TRBD2. This CDR3 has 19 amino acids. Losses at the gene ends were 6 bases for V and 6 bases for J; bases not matched to a gene: 20. The CDR3, as DNA: TGTGCCAGCAGATCCTCGAAGGGGGCAACTAGCGGGGCCCCCAATGAGCAGTTCTTC. Protein product: CASRSSKGATSGAPNEQFF.

The chain recombines TRBV13 with TRBJ2-7; no clear D. Per germline, CDR1 PRHDT and CDR2 FYEKMQ (reference sequence). V shed 5 bases and J shed 6 bases, with 8 bases lying between them. The CDR3 contains 11 residues. CDR3 sequence: CASSPAGEQYF. Written as DNA, the CDR3 is TGTGCCAGCAGCCCCGCCGGCGAGCAGTACTTC. Based on the CDR3 plus reference TRBV13 and TRBJ2-7, the full variable domain is AAGVIQSPRHLIKEKRETATLKCYPIPRHDTVYWYQQGPGQDPQFLISFYEKMQSDKGSIPDRFSAQQFSDYHSELNMSSLELGDSALYFCASSPAGEQYFGPGTRLTVT.

The rearrangement joins TRBV20-1 to TRBJ1-2; 10 bases match TRBD1. The V segment lost 5 bases and the J segment 12 bases; nucleotides outside the gene matches: 18. Germline CDR1 is DFQATT and CDR2 is SNEGSKA (reference sequence). The CDR3 length is 15 residues. The CDR3 region is CSAAPSGTGVPQDTF. Here the CDR3 DNA reads TGCAGTGCTGCGCCTTCCGGGACAGGGGTACCCCAGGACACCTTC.

The chain links TRBV18 to TRBJ1-1, with a tentative D call TRBD1 (5 bases). Germline V lookup: CDR1 KGHSH, CDR2 LQKENI. Trimming removed 3 bases at V and 7 bases at J, with 12 bases between. The length of the CDR3 is 13 residues. The CDR3, as DNA: TGTGCCAGCTCACCTGCCGGGACGGTTGAAGCTTTCTTT. Protein sequence: CASSPAGTVEAFF.

This chain connects TRBV2 to TRBJ2-1; 7 bases map to TRBD1. Per germline, CDR1 SNHLY and CDR2 FYNNEI. V shed 7 bases and J 6 bases; nucleotides not matched to a gene: 6. The CDR3 loop spans 13 amino acids. CDR3 sequence reads: CASTGTARNEQFF. The DNA for the CDR3 is TGTGCCAGCACTGGGACAGCACGCAATGAGCAGTTCTTC.

This clonotype appeared a few times. The rearrangement uses TRBV6-6 and TRBJ2-7; D unclear. Trimming removed 2 bases from V and 7 bases from J, with 9 bases in between. CDR1 MNHNY and CDR2 SVGAGI come from the germline V gene (reference sequence). This CDR3 comprises 12 residues. The DNA for the CDR3 is TGTGCCAGCAGTTACACCAGCCGGGAGCAGTACTTC. Amino acids: CASSYTSREQYF.

The chain uses TRBV29-1 and TRBJ1-2; no clear D gene. Per the germline V gene, CDR1 is SQVTM and CDR2 is ANQGSEA. The germline V and J ends were trimmed by 3 bases and 2 bases, with 16 bases remaining between them. The CDR3 spans 15 residues. The DNA for the CDR3 is TGCAGCGTTGATCTTGACGGGCACTCGAACTATGGCTACACCTTC. This encodes CSVDLDGHSNYGYTF.